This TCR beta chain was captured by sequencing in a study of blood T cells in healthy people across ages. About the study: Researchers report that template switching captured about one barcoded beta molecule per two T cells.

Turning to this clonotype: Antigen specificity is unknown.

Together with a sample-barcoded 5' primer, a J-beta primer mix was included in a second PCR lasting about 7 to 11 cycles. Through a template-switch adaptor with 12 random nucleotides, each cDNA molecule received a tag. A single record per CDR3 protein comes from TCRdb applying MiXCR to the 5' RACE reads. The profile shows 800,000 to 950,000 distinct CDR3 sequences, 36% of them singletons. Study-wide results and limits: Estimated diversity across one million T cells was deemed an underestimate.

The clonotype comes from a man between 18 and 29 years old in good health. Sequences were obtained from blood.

CDR3: CASSRSGGPSYNEQYF. The CDR3, as DNA: TGTGCCAGCAGTCGTAGCGGGGGCCCCTCCTACAATGAGCAGTACTTC. The chain has TRBV6-5 and TRBJ2-7; 9 bases are a match to TRBD2. The CDR3 spans 16 residues. With 5 bases clipped from V and 7 bases from J, the junction kept 15 bases outside the gene matches. Germline loops: CDR1 MNHEY, CDR2 SVGAGI.